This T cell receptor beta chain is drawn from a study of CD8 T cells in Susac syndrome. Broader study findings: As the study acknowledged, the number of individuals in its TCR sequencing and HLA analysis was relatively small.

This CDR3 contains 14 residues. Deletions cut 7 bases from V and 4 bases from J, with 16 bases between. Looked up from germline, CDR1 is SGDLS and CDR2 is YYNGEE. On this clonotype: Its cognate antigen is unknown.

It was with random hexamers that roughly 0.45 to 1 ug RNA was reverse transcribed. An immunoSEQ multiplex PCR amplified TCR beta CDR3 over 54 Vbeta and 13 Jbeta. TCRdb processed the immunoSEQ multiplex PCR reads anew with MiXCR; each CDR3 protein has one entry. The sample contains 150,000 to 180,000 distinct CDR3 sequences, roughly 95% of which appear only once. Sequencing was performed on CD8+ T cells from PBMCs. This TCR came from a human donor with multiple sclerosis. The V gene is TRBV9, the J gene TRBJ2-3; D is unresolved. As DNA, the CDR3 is TGTGCCAGCGAAACCGGGTCGACGGCAGATACGCAGTATTTT. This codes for CASETGSTADTQYF. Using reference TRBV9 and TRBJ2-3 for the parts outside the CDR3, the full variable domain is DSGVTQTPKHLITATGQRVTLRCSPRSGDLSVYWYQQSLDQGLQFLIQYYNGEERAKGNILERFSAQQFPDLHSELNLSSLELGDSALYFCASETGSTADTQYFGPGTRLTVL.